This TCR beta chain was obtained from a study of control samples from healthy donors and cancer patients. CDR1 MDHEN and CDR2 SYDVKM come from the germline V gene. Trimming shortened V by 2 bases and J by 1 base, and 6 bases separated the two germline ends. This CDR3 is built from 14 residues. Using immunoSEQ multiplex PCR, the repertoire was profiled, and TCRdb retains in-frame clones only, with some absent. The profile shows just over 90,000 clones, 70% to 90% of them singletons. The sequenced sample was blood. The source of this sequence is a woman in her forties or fifties in good health. This chain links TRBV28 with TRBJ2-1; D call uncertain. CDR3 protein: CASSLTASYNEQFF. CDR3 DNA: TGTGCCAGCAGTTTAACAGCTTCCTACAATGAGCAGTTCTTC.